Listed here is a single TCR beta chain. Healthy donors of bone marrow made up the group. The data are from a study of cytomegalovirus exposure and HLA in healthy donors. CDR1 and CDR2 (germline): LGHNA, YSLEER. This CDR3 comprises 14 residues. The germline V and J ends were trimmed by 0 bases and 7 bases, with 12 bases remaining between them. PCR involved 60 Vbeta and 13 Jbeta primers. Generated by immunoSEQ multiplex PCR, the TCRdb table keeps only in-frame clones and is missing some. The sample records under 200,000 clones, about four fifths being singletons. The J gene is TRBJ1-2, the V gene TRBV4-3, with D uncertain. Sample: PBMCs. This clonotype was sampled from a male donor in good health and CMV-seropositive. CDR3: CASSQEWSRTGYTF. The CDR3 DNA reads as TGCGCCAGCAGCCAAGAATGGAGCAGAACTGGCTACACCTTC.